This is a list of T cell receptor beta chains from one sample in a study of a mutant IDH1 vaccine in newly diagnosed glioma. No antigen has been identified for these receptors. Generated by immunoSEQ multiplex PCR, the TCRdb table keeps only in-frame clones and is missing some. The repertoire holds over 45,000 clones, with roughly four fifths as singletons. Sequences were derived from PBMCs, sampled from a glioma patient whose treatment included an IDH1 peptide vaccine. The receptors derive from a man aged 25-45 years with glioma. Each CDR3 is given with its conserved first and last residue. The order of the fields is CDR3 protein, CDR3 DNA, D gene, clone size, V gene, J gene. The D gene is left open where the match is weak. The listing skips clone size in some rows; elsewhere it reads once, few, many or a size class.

CDR3aa: CASSEEWGRDYWGEKLFF; CDR3nt: TGTGCCAGCAGTGAAGAGTGGGGTAGGGATTACTGGGGAGAAAAACTGTTTTTT; d_gene: .; abundance: .; v_gene: TRBV6-1; j_gene: TRBJ1-4
CDR3aa: CASSPGPQTSSGANVLTF; CDR3nt: TGTGCCAGCAGTCCGGGACCACAAACCTCCTCTGGGGCCAACGTCCTGACTTTC; d_gene: .; abundance: .; v_gene: TRBV7-6; j_gene: TRBJ2-6
CDR3aa: CASSQPGQGYEQYF; CDR3nt: TGCGCCAGCAGCCAACCGGGACAGGGCTACGAGCAGTACTTC; d_gene: TRBD1; abundance: .; v_gene: TRBV4-1; j_gene: TRBJ2-7
CDR3aa: CASSPTGKNYGYTF; CDR3nt: TGTGCCAGTAGCCCGACAGGGAAGAACTATGGCTACACCTTC; d_gene: TRBD1; abundance: .; v_gene: TRBV19; j_gene: TRBJ1-2
CDR3aa: CSARARETQYF; CDR3nt: TGCAGTGCTAGAGCGAGGGAGACCCAGTACTTC; d_gene: .; abundance: .; v_gene: TRBV20-1; j_gene: TRBJ2-5
CDR3aa: CASSPRQGGTFYGYTF; CDR3nt: TGTGCCAGCTCGCCTAGACAGGGAGGGACCTTTTATGGCTACACCTTC; d_gene: TRBD1; abundance: .; v_gene: TRBV18; j_gene: TRBJ1-2
CDR3aa: CASSPGPFNEKLFF; CDR3nt: TGTGCCAGTAGTCCGGGTCCTTTTAATGAAAAACTGTTTTTT; d_gene: .; abundance: .; v_gene: TRBV19; j_gene: TRBJ1-4
CDR3aa: CSASSAYEQYF; CDR3nt: TGCAGTGCTAGTTCCGCTTACGAGCAGTACTTC; d_gene: .; abundance: .; v_gene: TRBV20-1; j_gene: TRBJ2-7
CDR3aa: CASSIRTGGGNQPQHF; CDR3nt: TGTGCCAGTAGTATCCGGACAGGGGGTGGCAATCAGCCCCAGCATTTT; d_gene: TRBD1; abundance: .; v_gene: TRBV19; j_gene: TRBJ1-5
CDR3aa: CASSWGTGNNQPQHF; CDR3nt: TGTGCCAGCAGTTGGGGGACAGGGAACAATCAGCCCCAGCATTTT; d_gene: TRBD1; abundance: .; v_gene: TRBV28; j_gene: TRBJ1-5
CDR3aa: CASSYLQGSPNEKLFF; CDR3nt: TGTGCCAGCAGTTACTTACAGGGATCTCCTAATGAAAAACTGTTTTTT; d_gene: .; abundance: .; v_gene: TRBV6-5; j_gene: TRBJ1-4
CDR3aa: CASSREVGAEAFF; CDR3nt: TGTGCCAGCAGCCGGGAAGTAGGGGCTGAAGCTTTCTTT; d_gene: .; abundance: .; v_gene: TRBV2; j_gene: TRBJ1-1
CDR3aa: CASSLTIGPGANVLTF; CDR3nt: TGTGCCAGCAGCTTAACGATAGGGCCAGGGGCCAACGTCCTGACTTTC; d_gene: .; abundance: .; v_gene: TRBV7-9; j_gene: TRBJ2-6
CDR3aa: CASSFPFRSYEQYF; CDR3nt: TGCGCCAGCAGCTTTCCGTTCCGCTCCTACGAGCAGTACTTC; d_gene: .; abundance: once; v_gene: TRBV5-1; j_gene: TRBJ2-7
CDR3aa: CASSGTGTKSSPLHF; CDR3nt: TGTGCCAGTAGTGGGACAGGGACCAAAAGTTCACCCCTCCACTTT; d_gene: TRBD1; abundance: .; v_gene: TRBV19; j_gene: TRBJ1-6
CDR3aa: CATSTGPSYEQYF; CDR3nt: TGCGCCACCAGCACCGGACCCTCCTACGAGCAGTACTTC; d_gene: .; abundance: .; v_gene: TRBV5-1; j_gene: TRBJ2-7